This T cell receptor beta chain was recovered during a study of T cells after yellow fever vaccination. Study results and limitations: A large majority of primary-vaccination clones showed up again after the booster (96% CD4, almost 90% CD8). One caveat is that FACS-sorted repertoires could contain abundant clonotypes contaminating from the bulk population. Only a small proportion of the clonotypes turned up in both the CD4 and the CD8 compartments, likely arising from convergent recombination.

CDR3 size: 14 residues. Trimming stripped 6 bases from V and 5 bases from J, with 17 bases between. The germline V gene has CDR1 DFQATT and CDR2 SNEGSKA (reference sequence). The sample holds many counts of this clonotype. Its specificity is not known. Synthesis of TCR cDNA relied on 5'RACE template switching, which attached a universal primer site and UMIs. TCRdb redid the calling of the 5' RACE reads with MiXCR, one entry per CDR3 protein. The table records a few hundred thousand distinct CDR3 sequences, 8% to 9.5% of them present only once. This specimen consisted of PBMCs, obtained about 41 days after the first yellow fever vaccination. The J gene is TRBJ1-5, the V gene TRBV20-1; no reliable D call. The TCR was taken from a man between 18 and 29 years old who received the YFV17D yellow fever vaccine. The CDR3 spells CSAVKGKADQPQHF. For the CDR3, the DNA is TGCAGTGCGGTAAAAGGGAAGGCAGATCAGCCCCAGCATTTT.